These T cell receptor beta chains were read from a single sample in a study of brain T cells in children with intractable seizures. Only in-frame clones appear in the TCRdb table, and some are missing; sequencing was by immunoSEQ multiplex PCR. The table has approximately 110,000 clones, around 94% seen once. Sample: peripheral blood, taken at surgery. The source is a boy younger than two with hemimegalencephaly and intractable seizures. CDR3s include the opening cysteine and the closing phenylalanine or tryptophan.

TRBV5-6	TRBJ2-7	CASSSGLAGPYEQYF
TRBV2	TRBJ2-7	CASTGAYEQYF
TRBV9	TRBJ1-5	CASSVGSDGGNQPQHF
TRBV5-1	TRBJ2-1	CASSFGGGNYNEQFF
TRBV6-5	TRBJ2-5	CASSPLSRPAETQYF
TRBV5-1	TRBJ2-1	CASSLLAGIYNEQFF
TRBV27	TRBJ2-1	CASSLRWGEYWTGNNEQFF
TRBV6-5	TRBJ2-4	CASRHRGGPKNIQYF
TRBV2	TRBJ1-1	CASSYPLEGVYTEAFF
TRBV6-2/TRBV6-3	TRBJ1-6	CASSPARGGRNSPLHF
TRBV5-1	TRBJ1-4	CASSLEFWGTGTTNEKLFF
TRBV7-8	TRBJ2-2	CASSFVASGITGELFF
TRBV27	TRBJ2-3	CATFSSQQFCLWRGAQDTQYF